One and the same sample provided the 25 T cell receptor beta chains below, sequenced in a study. One entry per CDR3 protein results from TCRdb running MiXCR on the 5' RACE reads. Among over 40,000 distinct CDR3 sequences, more than 20% were seen once, and the ten largest hold roughly 4%. Cells sorted as Tregs were CD4+, CD25+ and CD127-/low. The sample taken for sequencing was Tregs sorted from a lymph node. All receptors derive from a female donor with breast cancer.

This clonotype has ten or more counts. J is TRBJ1-4 and V is TRBV12-3 or TRBV12-4; D perhaps matches TRBD1 (6 bases). The CDR3 is made up of 15 amino acids. V was trimmed by 3 bases and J by 4 bases, leaving 12 bases between them. The CDR3 sequence: CASSFAAGVNEKLFF. The CDR3 nucleotides are TGTGCCAGCAGTTTTGCCGCAGGGGTTAATGAAAAACTGTTTTTT.

This chain connects TRBV6-4 to TRBJ2-3, with D possibly being TRBD2 (5 bases). V was clipped by 3 bases and J by 5 bases, with 12 bases between them. CDR1 is MRHNA, CDR2 SNTAGT, per germline. There are 14 residues in the CDR3. The CDR3 region is CASSERALQDTQYF. The CDR3, as DNA: TGTGCCAGCAGTGAGCGGGCCCTCCAAGATACGCAGTATTTT.

About this clonotype itself: The junction shows a germline mismatch at one end, possibly a read error. This chain uses TRBV4-1 with TRBJ1-1, with a tentative D call TRBD1 (5 bases). CDR3 length: 13 residues. Germline V lookup: CDR1 MGHRA, CDR2 YSYEKL. In DNA, the CDR3 is TGCGCCAGCAGCCAAGGCAGGGAGAAGGATTTATCTTTT. Its protein product is CASSQGREKDLSF.

In this sample, this clonotype turned up a few times. The J gene is TRBJ2-7, the V gene TRBV12-3 or TRBV12-4; TRBD2 agrees at 10 bases. The CDR3 is made up of 15 amino acids. Trimming took 4 bases from V and 4 from J; bases not matched to a gene: 7. The CDR3 sequence: CASSYSGRPIYEQYF. In nucleotides, the CDR3 is TGTGCCAGCAGTTATAGCGGGAGGCCTATATACGAGCAGTACTTC.

This clonotype was seen a handful of times. The rearrangement links TRBV12-3 or TRBV12-4 to TRBJ2-5, with D maybe TRBD2 (5 bases). The CDR3 is 16 amino acids. Trimming removed 3 bases from V and 7 bases from J, with 21 bases in between. The DNA of the CDR3 is TGTGCCAGCAGTTTTAGGGCTCAGGTAGCGTCGGCGACCCAGTACTTC. This codes for CASSFRAQVASATQYF.

This clonotype was found a few times. The V and J genes are TRBV27 and TRBJ1-1, with a weak D call TRBD1 (5 bases). This CDR3 has 13 residues. Germline lookup yields CDR1 MNHEY and CDR2 SMNVEV (reference sequence). V was trimmed by 4 bases and J by 2 bases, leaving 8 bases between them. As DNA, the CDR3 is TGTGCCAGCAGTTGGGGGGTTAACACTGAAGCTTTCTTT. It translates to CASSWGVNTEAFF.

Details on this clonotype: A much larger clone lies a single base off, so this may be a read error. The rearrangement links TRBV7-8 to TRBJ2-1; 16 nucleotides match TRBD2. This CDR3 comprises 15 residues. Looked up from germline, CDR1 is SGHVS and CDR2 is FQNEAQ. Trimming at V came to 5 bases and at J to 11 bases, leaving 6 bases not matched to a gene. The CDR3, as DNA: TGTGCCAGCAGCGATGGGACTAGCGGGAGGGATAAGCAGTTCTTC. This codes for CASSDGTSGRDKQFF.

This chain joins TRBV6-2 or TRBV6-3 and TRBJ1-1; 9 bases fit TRBD1. The CDR3 consists of 15 residues. V lost 5 bases and J lost 5; bases outside the gene matches: 9. Looked up from germline, CDR1 is MNHEY and CDR2 is SVGEGT. The CDR3, as DNA: TGTGCCAGCAGTATACGACAGGGGGAGAGGACTGAAGCTTTCTTT. The encoded protein is CASSIRQGERTEAFF.

This clonotype was counted at least ten times. The V and J genes are TRBV7-9 and TRBJ2-5; unclear D gene. This CDR3 comprises 13 residues. Germline values: CDR1 SEHNR, CDR2 FQNEAQ (reference sequence). V lost 3 bases and J 3 bases, leaving 8 bases between the germline ends. CDR3 DNA: TGTGCCAGCAGCTTTCCCCCCAAAGAGACCCAGTACTTC. Translated, it gives CASSFPPKETQYF.

The sample holds many counts of this clonotype. The V call is TRBV28, the J call TRBJ2-7; tentative D call: TRBD2 (5 bases). Trimming pared 3 bases from V and 0 bases from J, leaving 12 bases between. Germline V gene lookup returns CDR1 MDHEN and CDR2 SYDVKM. This CDR3 comprises 15 residues. In nucleotides, the CDR3 is TGTGCCAGCAGTTTCTCTCGGAGCGGCTCCTACGAGCAGTACTTC. Translation: CASSFSRSGSYEQYF. Full variable domain (rest looked up from reference TRBV28 and TRBJ2-7): DVKVTQSSRYLVKRTGEKVFLECVQDMDHENMFWYRQDPGLGLRLIYFSYDVKMKEKGDIPEGYSVSREKKERFSLILESASTNQTSMYLCASSFSRSGSYEQYFGPGTRLTVT.

This clonotype is categorized as medium-sized (0.01 to 0.1%). This sequence joins TRBV6-5 and TRBJ2-2; D is unresolved. Germline V gives CDR1 MNHEY, CDR2 SVGAGI. This CDR3 has 13 amino acids. The germline V and J ends were trimmed by 5 bases and 3 bases, with 7 bases remaining between them. The CDR3: CASSPPYTGELFF. The DNA of the CDR3 is TGTGCCAGCAGTCCTCCTTACACCGGGGAGCTGTTTTTT.

This clonotype was detected a few times. This may arise from a read error, as a much more abundant clone is one base away. The CDR3 does not end in the conserved phenylalanine or tryptophan, so this is likely a read error. The chain has TRBV7-9 and TRBJ2-3, with TRBD2 as a possible D gene (6 bases). The V gene's germline CDR1 is SEHNR and CDR2 FQNEAQ (reference sequence). V was clipped by 6 bases and J by 5 bases, with 15 bases between them. The CDR3 loop spans 14 amino acids. CDR3 bases: TGTGCCAGCAGTACCCCACCGGGGGAAGATACGCAGTATTCT. Its translation: CASSTPPGEDTQYS.

This rearrangement joins TRBV11-1 to TRBJ1-1; 9 positions agree with TRBD1. The length of the CDR3 is 13 residues. Unmatched junction bases numbered 2, after V lost 4 bases and J lost 5 bases. Germline-derived CDR1 and CDR2 are SGHAT and FQDESV (reference sequence). In nucleotides, the CDR3 is TGTGCCAGCAGCTCTGACAGGGGGACTGAAGCTTTCTTT. Residues: CASSSDRGTEAFF.

This clonotype was observed at least ten times. This rearrangement joins TRBV5-1 to TRBJ1-2; D not resolved. The CDR3 contains 14 residues. V lost 2 bases to trimming and J lost 4 bases, with 12 bases between them. Germline V CDR1 and CDR2: SGHRS, YFSETQ. CDR3 sequence (DNA): TGCGCCAGCAGCTTTGACCTCTCTAGCTATGGCTACACCTTC. This sequence encodes CASSFDLSSYGYTF.

V is TRBV4-1 and J is TRBJ2-2, with 10 bases fitting TRBD1. CDR1 and CDR2 from the germline V gene are MGHRA and YSYEKL. Trimming cost V 3 bases and J 9 bases; bases outside gene matches: 19. This CDR3 has 19 residues. The CDR3 DNA reads as TGCGCCAGCAGCCAGGCCCATAAGTCCGGGACAGGGGTTGCCCGGGAGCTGTTTTTT. The encoded protein is CASSQAHKSGTGVARELFF.

The CDR3: CASSRRGNSPLHF. DNA for the CDR3: TGTGCCAGCAGCCGCAGGGGTAATTCACCCCTCCACTTT. The V gene is TRBV3-1, the J gene TRBJ1-6; tentatively, D is TRBD1 (6 bases). This CDR3 spans 13 amino acids. Germline values: CDR1 LGHDT, CDR2 YNNKEL (reference sequence). Trimming cost V 4 bases and J 6 bases, with 7 bases left between them.

The V and J genes are TRBV5-1 and TRBJ2-1; 11 bases align to TRBD2. With V trimmed by 4 bases and J by 7 bases, 10 bases remained unmatched. Per the germline V gene, CDR1 is SGHRS and CDR2 is YFSETQ. CDR3 length: 16 residues. The CDR3 spells CASSGSGRAQTNEQFF. The CDR3 bases are TGCGCCAGCAGCGGTAGCGGGAGGGCCCAAACGAATGAGCAGTTCTTC.

This clonotype has ten or more counts. The genes are TRBV12-3 or TRBV12-4 and TRBJ2-1; D is unresolved. The CDR3 spans 12 residues. V was cut by 1 base and J by 8 bases, with 6 bases left in between. The DNA of the CDR3 is TGTGCCAGCAGTTTAGGATCGGATGAGCAGTTCTTC. Translating it yields CASSLGSDEQFF.

This clonotype was counted only a few times. This chain joins TRBV7-9 and TRBJ2-7, with no clear D. Germline V lookup: CDR1 SEHNR, CDR2 FQNEAQ (reference sequence). The CDR3 is made up of 13 amino acids. V was clipped by 1 base and J by 3 bases, with 7 bases between them. The CDR3 DNA follows: TGTGCCAGCAGCTTAGAGGCTTACTACGAGCAGTACTTC. Protein: CASSLEAYYEQYF. Full variable domain (remainder filled in from reference TRBV7-9 and TRBJ2-7): DTGVSQNPRHKITKRGQNVTFRCDPISEHNRLYWYRQTLGQGPEFLTYFQNEAQLEKSRLLSDRFSAERPKGSFSTLEIQRTEQGDSAMYLCASSLEAYYEQYFGPGTRLTVT.

This clonotype was seen ten or more times. The CDR3 spells CATSDPGTGGPNEQFF. In DNA form, the CDR3 reads TGTGCCACCAGTGACCCCGGGACAGGGGGTCCAAATGAGCAGTTCTTC. V and J are TRBV24-1 and TRBJ2-1; 11 nucleotides align to TRBD1. The CDR3 runs 16 residues. The V gene's germline CDR1 is KGHDR and CDR2 SFDVKD. Losses at the gene ends were 4 bases for V and 7 bases for J; bases not matched to a gene: 8.

In this sample, this clonotype turned up many times. The CDR3 nucleotides are TGCGCCAGCAGCCCGGGCCAAGATACGCAGTATTTT. It specifies CASSPGQDTQYF. The chain links TRBV4-1 to TRBJ2-3; D unclear. CDR1 and CDR2 from the germline V gene are MGHRA and YSYEKL. V was clipped by 4 bases and J by 5 bases, with 7 bases between them. The CDR3 has 12 residues.

This clonotype has ten or more counts. The chain couples TRBV4-1 to TRBJ2-2; D not resolved. V lost 4 bases, J lost 5 bases, and 8 bases lay in between. In germline, CDR1 is MGHRA, CDR2 YSYEKL. The CDR3 runs to 13 residues. The CDR3 DNA reads TGCGCCAGCAGCCCCTACGGTACCGGGGAGCTGTTTTTT. This translates into CASSPYGTGELFF.

V and J are TRBV12-3 or TRBV12-4 and TRBJ2-2, with TRBD1 matching over 10 bases. Trimming took 7 bases from V and 4 from J; bases not matched to a gene: 9. The CDR3 extends over 16 amino acids. The CDR3 here is CASNDPDRGSTGELFF. DNA for the CDR3: TGTGCCAGCAACGACCCGGACAGGGGGAGCACCGGGGAGCTGTTTTTT.

The V gene is TRBV5-6, the J gene TRBJ2-7, with D possibly called TRBD1 or TRBD2 (6 bases each). V was trimmed by 2 bases and J by 5 bases, leaving 17 bases between them. Germline-derived CDR1 and CDR2 are SGHDT and YYEEEE. The CDR3 is 15 amino acids. DNA for the CDR3: TGTGCCAGCAGCTTAACCACACAGGGAGGCAACGAGCAGTACTTC. Its translation is CASSLTTQGGNEQYF. The full variable domain, its missing parts supplied by reference TRBV5-6 and TRBJ2-7, is DAGVTQSPTHLIKTRGQQVTLRCSPKSGHDTVSWYQQALGQGPQFIFQYYEEEERQRGNFPDRFSGHQFPNYSSELNVNALLLGDSALYLCASSLTTQGGNEQYFGPGTRLTVT.

The genes are TRBV5-6 and TRBJ1-4; D is uncertain. The CDR3 is 14 residues long. Per germline, CDR1 SGHDT and CDR2 YYEEEE. Trimming left V 1 base short and J 8 bases short, with 12 bases between. CDR3: CASSLLMAAEKLFF. Here the CDR3 DNA reads TGTGCCAGCAGCTTGTTAATGGCAGCCGAAAAACTGTTTTTT.